Each of the 28 T cell receptor beta chains below was sequenced from the same sample in a study of blood T cell repertoires in COVID-19. The method was immunoSEQ multiplex PCR; TCRdb's version includes in-frame clones alone and lacks a portion of them. Found here are under 150,000 clones, 65% to 85% of them singletons; the top ten hold approximately 1.5%. Sequencing was carried out using peripheral blood. Receptors were obtained from a man aged 50-60 years with acute or convalescent COVID-19.

This chain connects TRBV7-9 to TRBJ1-1; the D gene is possibly TRBD1 (5 bases). The CDR3 sequence is 13 residues long. V gave up 5 bases and J gave up 5 bases, with 12 bases separating them. Looked up from germline, CDR1 is SEHNR and CDR2 is FQNEAQ (reference sequence). CDR3 bases: TGTGCCAGCAGCGTCCAGGAGGGGACTGAAGCTTTCTTT. This encodes CASSVQEGTEAFF.

The chain employs TRBV6-5 and TRBJ1-1; D may be TRBD1 (5 bases). There are 12 residues in the CDR3. V was pared by 0 bases and J by 8 bases, with 7 bases between. The germline V gene encodes CDR1 MNHEY and CDR2 SVGAGI. CDR3 sequence: CASSYSGLEAFF. The CDR3 DNA reads TGTGCCAGCAGTTACTCGGGACTCGAAGCTTTCTTT.

The V call is TRBV5-1, the J call TRBJ1-1; no clear D. Germline V gene data show CDR1 as SGHRS and CDR2 as YFSETQ. V was clipped by 0 bases and J by 4 bases, with 10 bases between them. The CDR3 totals 14 residues. CDR3 residues: CASSLDPGSTEAFF. CDR3 DNA: TGCGCCAGCAGCTTGGATCCGGGGTCCACTGAAGCTTTCTTT. Variable domain in full (rest from reference TRBV5-1 and TRBJ1-1): KAGVTQTPRYLIKTRGQQVTLSCSPISGHRSVSWYQQTPGQGLQFLFEYFSETQRNKGNFPGRFSGRQFSNSRSEMNVSTLELGDSALYLCASSLDPGSTEAFFGQGTRLTVV.

This chain uses TRBV11-3 with TRBJ1-1; 8 nucleotides line up with TRBD1. Trimming removed 5 bases from V and 9 bases from J; junction bases left unmatched: 5. From germline, CDR1 is SGHNT and CDR2 YENEEA. The CDR3 covers 12 residues. CDR3 sequence reads: CASSPRTGKAFF. The CDR3, as DNA: TGTGCCAGCAGCCCGCGGACAGGGAAAGCTTTCTTT.

This rearrangement joins TRBV19 to TRBJ1-5; 11 bases match TRBD1. Germline lookup yields CDR1 LNHDA and CDR2 SQIVND (reference sequence). The CDR3 covers 15 residues. V lost 5 bases to trimming and J lost 3 bases; unmatched junction nucleotides: 3. As DNA, the CDR3 is TGTGCCAGTAGTTGGGACAGGGGGGACAATCAGCCCCAGCATTTT. Translation: CASSWDRGDNQPQHF.

This chain links TRBV7-2 with TRBJ1-6; the D is unclear. Germline V gene sequence: CDR1 SGHTA, CDR2 FQGNSA. V was cut by 3 bases and J by 7 bases, with 16 bases left in between. This CDR3 has 16 amino acids. The CDR3 sequence: CASSFSVGSRNSPLHF. CDR3 sequence (DNA): TGTGCCAGCAGCTTTTCTGTAGGATCTAGGAATTCACCCCTCCACTTT. Full variable domain (outside the CDR3, taken from reference TRBV7-2 and TRBJ1-6): GAGVSQSPSNKVTEKGKDVELRCDPISGHTALYWYRQSLGQGLEFLIYFQGNSAPDKSGLPSDRFSAERTGGSVSTLTIQRTQQEDSAVYLCASSFSVGSRNSPLHFGNGTRLTVT.

V gene TRBV6-1 combines with J gene TRBJ2-3; 7 bases match TRBD2. Germline V gene lookup returns CDR1 MNHNS and CDR2 SASEGT. This CDR3 comprises 14 residues. V was clipped by 3 bases and J by 4 bases; unmatched bases: 4. As DNA, the CDR3 is TGTGCCAGCAGTGATGGCGCGGGGGCAGATACGCAGTATTTT. Amino acids: CASSDGAGADTQYF.

The chain couples TRBV29-1 to TRBJ2-3, with 8 bases matching TRBD1. V was clipped by 5 bases and J by 1 base; unmatched bases: 5. Per the germline V gene, CDR1 is SQVTM and CDR2 is ANQGSEA. This CDR3 spans 14 amino acids. The CDR3, as DNA: TGCAGCGTTAGACAGGGGAGTCGCACAGATACGCAGTATTTT. Its translation: CSVRQGSRTDTQYF.

This clone came up once. The rearrangement uses TRBV6-2 or TRBV6-3 and TRBJ1-2; D unclear. The CDR3 has 12 amino acids. Trimming pared 6 bases from V and 2 bases from J, leaving 7 bases between. Per the germline V gene, CDR1 is MNHEY and CDR2 is SVGEGT. This chain's CDR3 is CASSRGNYGYTF. The CDR3 nucleotides read TGTGCCAGCAGCAGAGGGAACTATGGCTACACCTTC.

The rearrangement uses TRBV9 and TRBJ2-2, with D possibly being TRBD1 (7 bases). CDR3 length equals 15 residues. V lost 3 bases and J lost 8, with 17 bases in between. The germline V gene encodes CDR1 SGDLS and CDR2 YYNGEE. This CDR3 is CASSDDREARGELFF. As DNA, the CDR3 is TGTGCCAGCAGCGATGACAGGGAGGCCAGGGGGGAGCTGTTTTTT.

The V and J genes are TRBV30 and TRBJ1-5, with a tentative D call TRBD1 (5 bases). Trimming stripped 2 bases from V and 10 bases from J, with 15 bases between. CDR1 and CDR2 from the germline V gene are GTSNPN and SVGIG (reference sequence). This CDR3 comprises 13 residues. CDR3 nucleotides: TGTGCCTGGAGTATCGAGACAGACAGTCCCCAGCATTTT. Amino acid sequence: CAWSIETDSPQHF.

The chain recombines TRBV7-9 with TRBJ1-2; D not certain. The germline V gene encodes CDR1 SEHNR and CDR2 FQNEAQ (reference sequence). The V end was cut by 3 bases, the J end by 6 bases, with 11 bases between. The CDR3 extends over 13 amino acids. The CDR3 nucleotides read TGTGCCAGCAGCTTTTCGGGAACGGATGGCTACACCTTC. It specifies CASSFSGTDGYTF.

This rearrangement joins TRBV19 to TRBJ2-3; 14 bases fit TRBD2. Germline assignment: CDR1 LNHDA and CDR2 SQIVND (reference sequence). The CDR3 runs 18 residues. Trimming at V came to 3 bases and at J to 2 bases, leaving 7 bases not matched to a gene. The CDR3 DNA reads TGTGCCAGTAGTATGAGTCGGACTAGCGGGGGGAACACAGATACGCAGTATTTT. Translation gives CASSMSRTSGGNTDTQYF.

The CDR3 nucleotides read TGTGCCAGCAGCTTGGCCGGTAGCGGGGGGGCTCAGGAGACCCAGTACTTC. This gives the protein CASSLAGSGGAQETQYF. This rearrangement joins TRBV5-6 to TRBJ2-5; 11 nucleotides line up with TRBD2. The J segment lost 5 bases and the V segment lost 0 bases, leaving 9 bases of the junction unmatched. Germline CDR1 is SGHDT and CDR2 is YYEEEE. This CDR3 is built from 17 residues.

The chain employs TRBV5-1 and TRBJ1-2; D gene unclear. The germline V and J ends were trimmed by 0 bases and 8 bases, with 11 bases remaining between them. Germline assignment: CDR1 SGHRS and CDR2 YFSETQ. The CDR3 has 13 residues. The chain's CDR3 is CASSLESALGYTF. DNA of the CDR3: TGCGCCAGCAGCTTGGAGTCTGCTCTAGGCTACACCTTC.

The chain carries TRBV7-2 and TRBJ2-3; a weak D match, TRBD2 (5 bases). Trimming removed 5 bases at V and 14 bases at J, with 17 bases between. This CDR3 is built from 12 residues. The germline CDR1 and CDR2 sequences are SGHTA and FQGNSA. The CDR3 nucleotides are TGTGCCAGCAGCCCTTCGTCACTACGGGGGTATTTT. Translating gives CASSPSSLRGYF. Full variable domain (remainder filled in from reference TRBV7-2 and TRBJ2-3): GAGVSQSPSNKVTEKGKDVELRCDPISGHTALYWYRQSLGQGLEFLIYFQGNSAPDKSGLPSDRFSAERTGGSVSTLTIQRTQQEDSAVYLCASSPSSLRGYFGPGTRLTVL.

The J gene is TRBJ2-7, the V gene TRBV12-5, with no clear D. Trimming took 6 bases from V and 12 from J, leaving 12 bases between them. The CDR3 is 10 amino acids. The germline V gene has CDR1 LGHNT and CDR2 FRNRAP. Written as DNA, the CDR3 is TGTGCTAGTGGCCAGCCCGTAGCGTACGTC. It translates to CASGQPVAYV.

The rearrangement links TRBV19 to TRBJ1-1; 11 positions match TRBD1. The CDR3 consists of 14 residues. J was trimmed by 4 bases and V by 6 bases; bases with no gene match: 4. Germline CDR1 and CDR2: LNHDA and SQIVND (reference sequence). CDR3 sequence: CASSPGTGGTEAFF. The CDR3 DNA reads as TGTGCCAGTAGCCCCGGGACAGGGGGCACTGAAGCTTTCTTT.

The CDR3 DNA sequence: TGTGCCAGCACCGTTACAGGGGGCGGCTACAATGAGCAGTTCTTC. Residues: CASTVTGGGYNEQFF. This chain links TRBV5-6 with TRBJ2-1; 9 bases map to TRBD1. The CDR3 contains 15 residues. With V trimmed by 6 bases and J by 3 bases, 7 bases remained unmatched. The germline V gene encodes CDR1 SGHDT and CDR2 YYEEEE. The whole variable domain, remainder taken from reference TRBV5-6 and TRBJ2-1, is DAGVTQSPTHLIKTRGQQVTLRCSPKSGHDTVSWYQQALGQGPQFIFQYYEEEERQRGNFPDRFSGHQFPNYSSELNVNALLLGDSALYLCASTVTGGGYNEQFFGPGTRLTVL.

This clone turned up a few times. The rearrangement joins TRBV2 to TRBJ1-2, with 7 positions matching TRBD1. CDR1 is SNHLY, CDR2 FYNNEI, per germline. The junction had 7 bases not matched to a gene; V was cut back by 6 bases and J by 6 bases. The CDR3 is 13 residues long. CDR3 sequence: CASSLDRANGYTF. CDR3 nucleotides: TGTGCCAGCAGCCTCGACAGGGCCAATGGCTACACCTTC.

The V call is TRBV25-1, the J call TRBJ1-6; D unclear. The CDR3 has 14 amino acids. Germline loops: CDR1 MGHDK, CDR2 SYGVNS. V lost 5 bases and J lost 9, with 14 bases in between. Written as DNA, the CDR3 is TGTGCCAGCAGTTTTGGGCAGGCGGGTTCACCCCTCCACTTT. Amino acid sequence: CASSFGQAGSPLHF.

A single count supports this clone. Written as DNA, the CDR3 is TGCGCCAGCAGTGTTACTAGCGGGGGCCATAAAGATGAGCAGTTCTTC. It encodes CASSVTSGGHKDEQFF. This chain links TRBV10-1 with TRBJ2-1; 11 nucleotides match TRBD2. CDR1 and CDR2 (germline): WNHNN, SYGVQD (reference sequence). This CDR3 has 16 residues. The ends lost 4 bases at V and 8 bases at J; junction bases unmatched: 10.

This clone is a singleton in its sample. The rearrangement links TRBV1 to TRBJ1-4. TRBV1 is described as a pseudogene. The CDR3 contains 15 residues. The CDR3 loop reads CTSSQPLPTNEKLFF. The CDR3 region has the DNA TGCACCAGCAGCCAACCCCTACCCACTAATGAAAAACTGTTTTTT.

The rearrangement joins TRBV12-3 or TRBV12-4 to TRBJ1-2; 8 bases are a match to TRBD1. V trimming: 6 bases; J trimming: 6 bases; junction bases outside the gene matches: 6. The CDR3 totals 13 residues. In DNA form, the CDR3 reads TGTGCCAGCAGCTGGACAGGGCGTAATGGCTACACCTTC. This encodes CASSWTGRNGYTF.

The genes are TRBV7-9 and TRBJ2-3; D may be TRBD1 (5 bases). Trimming removed 1 base at V and 7 bases at J, with 6 bases between. In germline, CDR1 is SEHNR, CDR2 FQNEAQ (reference sequence). The CDR3 spans 12 residues. The CDR3 is CASSLEGYTQYF. The CDR3, as DNA: TGTGCCAGCAGCTTAGAGGGGTATACGCAGTATTTT.

The rearrangement links TRBV19 to TRBJ2-1; TRBD1 agrees at 9 bases. This CDR3 has 14 amino acids. Trimming took 9 bases from V and 10 from J; bases not matched to a gene: 13. Germline-derived CDR1 and CDR2 are LNHDA and SQIVND (reference sequence). The DNA of the CDR3 is TGTGCCAGCGAACCGGGACAGGGATACGAGGAGCAGTTCTTC. It codes for CASEPGQGYEEQFF.

The chain has TRBV6-1 and TRBJ2-7; TRBD2 agrees at 7 bases. This CDR3 is 14 amino acids long. The V segment lost 3 bases and the J segment 9 bases; nucleotides outside the gene matches: 11. CDR1 and CDR2 (germline): MNHNS, SASEGT. In DNA form, the CDR3 reads TGTGCCAGCAGTGATGGGGAGGGGTACCTTGGGCAGTACTTC. Its translation: CASSDGEGYLGQYF.

The chain is built from TRBV7-2 and TRBJ1-1; no firm D call. The CDR3 is 15 residues long. Germline assignment: CDR1 SGHTA and CDR2 FQGNSA. The germline V and J ends were trimmed by 0 bases and 0 bases, with 8 bases remaining between them. CDR3 bases: TGTGCCAGCAGCTTAGCTCCGACTCTGAACACTGAAGCTTTCTTT. Amino acids: CASSLAPTLNTEAFF.